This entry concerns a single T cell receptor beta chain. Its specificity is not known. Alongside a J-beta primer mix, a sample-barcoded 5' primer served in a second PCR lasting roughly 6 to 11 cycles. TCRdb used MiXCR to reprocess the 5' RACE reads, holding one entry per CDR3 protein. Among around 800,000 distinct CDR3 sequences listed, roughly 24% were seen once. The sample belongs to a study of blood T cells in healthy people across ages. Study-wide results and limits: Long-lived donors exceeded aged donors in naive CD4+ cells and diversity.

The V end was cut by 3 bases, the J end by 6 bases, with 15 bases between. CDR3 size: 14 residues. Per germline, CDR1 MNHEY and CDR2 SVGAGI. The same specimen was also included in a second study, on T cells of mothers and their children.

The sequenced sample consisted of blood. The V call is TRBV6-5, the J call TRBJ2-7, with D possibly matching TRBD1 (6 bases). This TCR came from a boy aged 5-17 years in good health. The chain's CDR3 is CASSYPGEGGEQYF. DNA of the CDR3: TGTGCCAGCAGTTATCCAGGGGAAGGGGGCGAGCAGTACTTC.